This section outlines one TCR beta chain sequence together with its context. J gave up 5 bases and V 3 bases, and 10 bases lay outside the gene matches. This CDR3 comprises 15 residues. Germline CDR1 and CDR2: DFQATT and SNEGSKA (reference sequence). As originally analysed: The authors estimated nucleated cell counts from reference gene primer amplification. Assay: immunoSEQ multiplex PCR; the TCRdb copy retains only in-frame clones and omits some. Clone size and the V and J calls come from that table; the DNA yielded D and trimming. The data contain fewer than 70,000 clones, 80% to 95% of them singletons. The sample originates from a study of blood T cell repertoires in COVID-19. Across the study: The samples span acute and convalescent COVID-19 from the United States, Italy and Spain. Sources were T cells, B-cell-depleted T cells, or PBMCs; the material itself was cDNA or gDNA.

This sequence originates from a man aged 45-60 years with active COVID-19. The V call is TRBV20-1, the J call TRBJ2-5; 9 nucleotides agree with TRBD1. Sequencing was carried out using peripheral blood. The CDR3 sequence: CSASSRDRVEETQYF. CDR3 in DNA: TGCAGTGCTAGTAGTAGGGACAGGGTGGAGGAGACCCAGTACTTC.